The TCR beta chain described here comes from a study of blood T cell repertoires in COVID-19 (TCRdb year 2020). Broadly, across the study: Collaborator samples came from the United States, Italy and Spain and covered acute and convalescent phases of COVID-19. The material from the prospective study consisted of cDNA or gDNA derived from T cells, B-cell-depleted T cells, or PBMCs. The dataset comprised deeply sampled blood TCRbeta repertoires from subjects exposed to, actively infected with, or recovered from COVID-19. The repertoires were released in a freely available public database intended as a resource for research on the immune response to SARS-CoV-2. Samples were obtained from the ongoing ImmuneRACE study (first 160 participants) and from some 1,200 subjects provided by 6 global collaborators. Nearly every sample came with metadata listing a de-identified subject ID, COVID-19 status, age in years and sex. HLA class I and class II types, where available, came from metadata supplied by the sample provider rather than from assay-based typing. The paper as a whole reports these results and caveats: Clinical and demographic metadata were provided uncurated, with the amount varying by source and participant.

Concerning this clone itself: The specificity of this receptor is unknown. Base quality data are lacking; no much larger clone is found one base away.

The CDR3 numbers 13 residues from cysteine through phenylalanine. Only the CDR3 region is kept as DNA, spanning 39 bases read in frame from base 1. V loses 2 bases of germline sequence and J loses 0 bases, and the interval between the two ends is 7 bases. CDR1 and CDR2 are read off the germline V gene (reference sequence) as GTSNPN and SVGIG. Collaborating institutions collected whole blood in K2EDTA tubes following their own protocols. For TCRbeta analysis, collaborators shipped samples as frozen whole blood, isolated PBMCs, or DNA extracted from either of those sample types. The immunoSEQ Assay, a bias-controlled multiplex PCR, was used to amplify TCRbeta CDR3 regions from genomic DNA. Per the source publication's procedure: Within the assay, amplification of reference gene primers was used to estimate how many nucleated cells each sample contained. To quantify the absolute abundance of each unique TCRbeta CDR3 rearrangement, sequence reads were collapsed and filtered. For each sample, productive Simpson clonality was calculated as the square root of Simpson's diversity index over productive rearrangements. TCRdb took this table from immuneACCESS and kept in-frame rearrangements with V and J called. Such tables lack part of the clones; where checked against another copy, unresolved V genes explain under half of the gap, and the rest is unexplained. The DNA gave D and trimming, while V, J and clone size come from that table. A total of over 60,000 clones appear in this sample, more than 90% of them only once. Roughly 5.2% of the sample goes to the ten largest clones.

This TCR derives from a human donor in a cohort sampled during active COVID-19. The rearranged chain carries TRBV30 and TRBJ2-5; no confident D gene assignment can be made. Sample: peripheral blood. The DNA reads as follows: TGTGCCTGGAGTATAACAGACCAAGAGACCCAGTACTTC. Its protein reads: CAWSITDQETQYF. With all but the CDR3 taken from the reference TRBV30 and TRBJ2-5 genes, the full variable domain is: SQTIHQWPATLVQPVGSPLSLECTVEGTSNPNLYWYRQAAGRGLQLLFYSVGIGQISSEVPQNLSASRPQDRQFILSSKKLLLSDSGFYLCAWSITDQETQYFGPGTRLLVL.